This T cell receptor beta chain was recorded in a study of glioma-infiltrating T cells. This clonotype was picked up many times. The antigen is unknown. Amplification of TCR alpha and beta CDR3 regions from RNA used iRepertoire nested multiplex PCR. Tissue mRNA or PBMC total RNA, 100-400 ng, went into one-step reverse transcription and amplification. TCRdb passed the multiplex PCR reads through MiXCR, listing each CDR3 protein once. This sample carries 35,000 to 45,000 distinct CDR3 sequences, approximately 20% of them seen once, and the ten largest clones take around 6.7%. Broader study findings: Only very few CDR3 sequences appeared in both tissue and blood.

Per the germline V gene, CDR1 is SGHAT and CDR2 is FQNNGV. The length of the CDR3 is 13 residues. V was clipped by 3 bases and J by 3 bases; unmatched bases: 1. Sequenced material: glioma tissue, nonneoplastic brain tissue, or PBMCs (not recorded which). The chain recombines TRBV11-2 with TRBJ1-2, with TRBD1 matching over 7 bases. The source is a human donor with low-grade glioma or glioblastoma, undergoing nonglioma brain surgery, or in good health (not recorded which). In DNA, the CDR3 is TGTGCCAGCAGCTTGGACAGGTACTATGGCTACACCTTC. This encodes CASSLDRYYGYTF.